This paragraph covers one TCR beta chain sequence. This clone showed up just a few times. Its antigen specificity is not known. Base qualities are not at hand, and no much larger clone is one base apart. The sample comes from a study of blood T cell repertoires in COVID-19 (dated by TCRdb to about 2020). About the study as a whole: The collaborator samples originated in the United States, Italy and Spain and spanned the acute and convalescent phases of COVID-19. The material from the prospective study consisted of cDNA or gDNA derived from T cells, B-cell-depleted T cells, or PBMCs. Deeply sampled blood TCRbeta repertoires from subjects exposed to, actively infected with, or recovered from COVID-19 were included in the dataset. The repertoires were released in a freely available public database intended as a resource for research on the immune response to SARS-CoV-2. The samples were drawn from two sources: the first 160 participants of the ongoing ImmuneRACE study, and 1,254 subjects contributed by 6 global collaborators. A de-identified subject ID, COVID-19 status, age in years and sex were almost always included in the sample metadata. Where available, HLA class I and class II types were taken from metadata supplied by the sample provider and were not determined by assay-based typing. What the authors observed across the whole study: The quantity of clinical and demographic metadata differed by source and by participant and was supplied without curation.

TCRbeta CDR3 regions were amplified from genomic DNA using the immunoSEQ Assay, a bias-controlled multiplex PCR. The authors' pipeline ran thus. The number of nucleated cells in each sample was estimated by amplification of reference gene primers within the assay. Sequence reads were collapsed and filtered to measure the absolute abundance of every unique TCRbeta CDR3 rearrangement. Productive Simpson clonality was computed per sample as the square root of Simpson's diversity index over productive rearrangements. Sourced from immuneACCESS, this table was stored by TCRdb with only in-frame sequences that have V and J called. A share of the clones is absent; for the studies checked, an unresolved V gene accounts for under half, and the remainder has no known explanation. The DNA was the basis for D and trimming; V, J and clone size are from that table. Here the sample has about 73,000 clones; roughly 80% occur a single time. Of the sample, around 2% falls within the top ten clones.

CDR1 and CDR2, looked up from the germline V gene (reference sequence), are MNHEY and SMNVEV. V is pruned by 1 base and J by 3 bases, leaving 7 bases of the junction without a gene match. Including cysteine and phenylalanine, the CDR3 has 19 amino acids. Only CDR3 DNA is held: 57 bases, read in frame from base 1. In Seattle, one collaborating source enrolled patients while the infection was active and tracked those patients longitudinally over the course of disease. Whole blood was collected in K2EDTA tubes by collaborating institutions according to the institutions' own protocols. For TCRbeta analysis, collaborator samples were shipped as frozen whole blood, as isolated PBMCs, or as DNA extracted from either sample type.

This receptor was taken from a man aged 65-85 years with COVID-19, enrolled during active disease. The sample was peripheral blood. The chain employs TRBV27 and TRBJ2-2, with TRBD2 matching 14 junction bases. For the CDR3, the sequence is CASSLWGTSGSWDTGELFF. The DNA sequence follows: TGTGCCAGCAGTTTATGGGGGACTAGCGGGAGTTGGGACACCGGGGAGCTGTTTTTT.